This T cell receptor (beta chain) was identified in a study of T cell repertoires in cytomegalovirus infection. Each CDR3 protein gets one entry after TCRdb re-called the reads with MiXCR. The sample lists under 450,000 distinct CDR3 sequences; about a third were seen once. Turning to this clonotype: The antigen is undetermined.

CDR1 LNHDA and CDR2 SQIVND come from the germline V gene (reference sequence). V shed 3 bases and J shed 6 bases, with 8 bases lying between them. The CDR3 runs to 12 residues. The V call is TRBV19, the J call TRBJ1-1; D is perhaps TRBD1 (5 bases). The source of this sequence is a human donor in good health (CMV status not recorded). Some clones in this sample may be carry-over from other donors' samples. The sample consisted of cultured PBMCs, taken from culture after CMV antigen stimulation. CDR3 nucleotide sequence: TGTGCCAGTAGTATGCGGGGCGCTGAAGCTTTCTTT. It codes for CASSMRGAEAFF.